Sequencing of this T cell receptor beta chain was carried out in a study of blood T cell repertoires in COVID-19. Turning to the study itself: The cDNA or gDNA used as material had been derived from T cells, B-cell-depleted T cells, or PBMCs.

CDR3 length: 14 residues. Trimming stripped 0 bases from V and 2 bases from J, with 7 bases between. CDR1 and CDR2 from the germline V gene are MNHEY and SVGAGI. Original processing notes: Estimates of nucleated cell counts were drawn from the amplification of reference gene primers. Using immunoSEQ multiplex PCR, the repertoire was profiled, and TCRdb retains in-frame clones only, with some absent. That table gives V, J and clone size, and the DNA gave D and trimming. The data show roughly 130,000 clones, under 85% seen once. The receptor was isolated from a middle-aged man with active or convalescent COVID-19. The sample comprised peripheral blood. V gene TRBV6-5 combines with J gene TRBJ2-5, with D maybe TRBD1 (5 bases). The CDR3 region has the DNA TGTGCCAGCAGTTACTCTGGGGCGCAAGAGACCCAGTACTTC. Translation: CASSYSGAQETQYF.